This T cell receptor (beta chain) emerged from a study of early T cells in non-severe SARS-CoV-2 infection. Trimming removed 3 bases at V and 8 bases at J, with 10 bases between. The CDR3 runs to 13 residues. Germline CDR1 MGHRA, CDR2 YSYEKL. Individual cDNA molecules were tagged with unique molecular identifiers. One entry per CDR3 protein, called by TCRdb with MiXCR from the 5' RACE reads. The sample records more than 95,000 distinct CDR3 sequences, about 15% being singletons. In regard to this clonotype: No antigen is known for it.

General study results and limits: CD4 and private specificities were missed by VDJdb matching, which favored anti-spike CD8 responses.

Material for sequencing was whole blood. The TCR sequence derives from an adult who was a healthcare worker with PCR-confirmed SARS-CoV-2 infection or an uninfected control (not recorded which). V is TRBV4-1 and J is TRBJ1-4; D remains ambiguous. CDR3 residues: CASSQPPEEKLFF. The CDR3 bases are TGCGCCAGCAGCCAGCCTCCGGAGGAAAAACTGTTTTTT.